One and the same sample provided the 26 T cell receptor beta chains below, sequenced in a study of control samples from healthy donors and cancer patients. The assay was immunoSEQ multiplex PCR, and TCRdb's table has in-frame clones only and misses some. The sample includes a few thousand clones, approximately 96% seen only once; the top ten take roughly 10%. Sample: PBMCs. The receptors come from a man in his sixties or seventies with colorectal cancer.

V gene TRBV7-2 combines with J gene TRBJ1-6; D is possibly TRBD1 (5 bases). This CDR3 is 15 amino acids long. Germline-derived CDR1 and CDR2 are SGHTA and FQGNSA. V lost 1 base and J 2 bases, leaving 6 bases between the germline ends. The CDR3 DNA sequence: TGTGCCAGCAGCTTAGGGGGCGCCTATAATTCACCCCTCCACTTT. Translated: CASSLGGAYNSPLHF. The whole variable domain, filled in from reference TRBV7-2 and TRBJ1-6, reads GAGVSQSPSNKVTEKGKDVELRCDPISGHTALYWYRQSLGQGLEFLIYFQGNSAPDKSGLPSDRFSAERTGGSVSTLTIQRTQQEDSAVYLCASSLGGAYNSPLHFGNGTRLTVT.

The rearrangement joins TRBV15 to TRBJ2-5, with 8 bases fitting TRBD1. The CDR3 has 16 amino acids. Per the germline V gene, CDR1 is LNHNV and CDR2 is YYDKDF (reference sequence). After removal of 1 base from V and 5 bases from J, the junction contained 9 bases not matched to a gene. CDR3 nucleotide sequence: TGTGCCACCAGCAGAGCCCAAATTACAGGGGGGGAGACCCAGTACTTC. It translates to CATSRAQITGGETQYF. Variable domain in full (rest from reference TRBV15 and TRBJ2-5): DAMVIQNPRYQVTQFGKPVTLSCSQTLNHNVMYWYQQKSSQAPKLLFHYYDKDFNNEADTPDNFQSRRPNTSFCFLDIRSPGLGDTAMYLCATSRAQITGGETQYFGPGTRLLVL.

This rearrangement joins TRBV5-1 to TRBJ2-5; TRBD1 aligns across 8 bases. There are 15 residues in the CDR3. From germline, CDR1 is SGHRS and CDR2 YFSETQ. V was clipped by 3 bases and J by 0 bases; unmatched bases: 4. CDR3 residues: CASSSGQGNQETQYF. The CDR3 region has the DNA TGCGCCAGCAGCTCAGGACAGGGAAACCAAGAGACCCAGTACTTC.

The genes are TRBV19 and TRBJ1-1, with D possibly matching TRBD1 (5 bases). Trimming left V 9 bases short and J 1 base short, with 21 bases between. CDR1 is LNHDA, CDR2 SQIVND, per germline (reference sequence). This CDR3 spans 16 amino acids. CDR3 coding DNA: TGTGCCAGCAAGAAGTGGGTCCAGGGAAGGAACACTGAAGCTTTCTTT. Amino acids: CASKKWVQGRNTEAFF.

This sequence joins TRBV7-9 and TRBJ1-3, with D hard to call. This CDR3 comprises 16 residues. In germline, CDR1 is SEHNR, CDR2 FQNEAQ (reference sequence). Between the trimmed V and J ends, which lost 1 base and 2 bases, there was a span of 12 bases. CDR3: CASSLVRGSTGNTIYF. CDR3 nucleotide sequence: TGTGCCAGCAGCTTAGTTCGGGGTAGCACTGGAAACACCATATATTTT.

The V and J genes are TRBV10-3 and TRBJ1-2, with 12 bases aligning to TRBD1. Germline assignment: CDR1 ENHRY and CDR2 SYGVKD. The CDR3 has 15 residues. The V and J ends lost 0 bases and 6 bases, in that order; junction bases with no gene match: 2. CDR3 in amino acids: CAISESGTGGDGYTF. The DNA for the CDR3 is TGTGCCATCAGTGAGTCCGGGACAGGGGGCGATGGCTACACCTTC.

The genes are TRBV3-1 (or the pseudogene TRBV3-2) and TRBJ1-1, with D perhaps matching TRBD1 (6 bases). The CDR3 spans 16 residues. The germline gives CDR1 LGHDT, CDR2 YNNKEL (reference sequence). V was pared by 6 bases and J by 0 bases, with 17 bases between. CDR3 in amino acids: CASRIWTDPLNTEAFF. DNA for the CDR3: TGTGCCAGCAGAATTTGGACAGACCCTCTGAACACTGAAGCTTTCTTT.

The CDR3 DNA sequence: TGTGCCAGCAGTTTTTCCGGGACGGGCTTCTCCTACGAGCAGTACTTC. The encoded protein is CASSFSGTGFSYEQYF. The V gene is TRBV27, the J gene TRBJ2-7, with D perhaps TRBD1 or TRBD2 (5 bases each). Trimming left V 3 bases short and J 0 bases short, with 15 bases between. The CDR3 totals 16 residues. Per the germline V gene, CDR1 is MNHEY and CDR2 is SMNVEV (reference sequence).

This chain uses TRBV5-1 with TRBJ2-1, with 9 bases aligning to TRBD1. The CDR3 is made up of 15 amino acids. Germline V gene lookup returns CDR1 SGHRS and CDR2 YFSETQ. J lost 5 bases, V lost 9 bases, and 12 bases had no gene match. The CDR3 coding sequence is TGCGCCACCGCCCTGGGACAGGGAGTGGACAATGAGCAGTTCTTC. It codes for CATALGQGVDNEQFF.

Written as DNA, the CDR3 is TGCGCCAGCAGCCCAGTCCCTAGAAGCGTTGGTGGAGATACGCAGTATTTT. Protein: CASSPVPRSVGGDTQYF. The V call is TRBV4-3, the J call TRBJ2-3; no clear D gene. Trimming shortened V by 4 bases and J by 5 bases, and 22 bases separated the two germline ends. From germline, CDR1 is LGHNA and CDR2 YSLEER. This CDR3 is built from 17 residues.

The chain employs TRBV6-6 and TRBJ1-2; D unclear. The germline gives CDR1 MNHNY, CDR2 SVGAGI (reference sequence). Trimming removed 5 bases at V and 12 bases at J, with 13 bases between. The CDR3 is 11 amino acids. The chain's CDR3 is CASSPGFVNTF. Written as DNA, the CDR3 is TGTGCCAGCAGTCCGGGCTTCGTGAACACCTTC.

The rearrangement links TRBV3-1 (or the pseudogene TRBV3-2) to TRBJ1-1; D is unclear. The germline V gene encodes CDR1 LGHDT and CDR2 YNNKEL (reference sequence). V lost 5 bases to trimming and J lost 1 base, with 14 bases between them. This CDR3 contains 15 residues. CDR3 protein: CASSKADGANTEAFF. CDR3 bases: TGTGCCAGCAGCAAGGCGGACGGAGCGAACACTGAAGCTTTCTTT.

The genes are TRBV11-2 and TRBJ2-7; D uncertain. The CDR3 has 15 residues. Germline loops: CDR1 SGHAT, CDR2 FQNNGV. V gave up 4 bases and J gave up 9 bases, with 22 bases separating them. CDR3 DNA sequence: TGTGCCAGCAGCTCAATCCCTCGACTGGAAACAGTGCAGTACTTC. Its translation is CASSSIPRLETVQYF.

This sequence joins TRBV28 and TRBJ2-7; D might be TRBD1 (5 bases). This CDR3 contains 16 residues. The germline gives CDR1 MDHEN, CDR2 SYDVKM. V was clipped by 6 bases and J by 4 bases, with 22 bases between them. In nucleotides, the CDR3 is TGTGCCAGCAGCTCCAGAGTTGGACAAGGAGCTTACGAGCAGTACTTC. Translated: CASSSRVGQGAYEQYF.

The V call is TRBV14, the J call TRBJ1-2, with 7 bases aligning to TRBD1. Germline CDR1 SGHDN, CDR2 FVKESK. This CDR3 has 14 amino acids. Trimming removed 4 bases from V and 2 bases from J; junction bases left unmatched: 4. The CDR3 nucleotides are TGTGCCAGCAGCCTTATGGGACAGAACTATGGCTACACCTTC. The encoded protein is CASSLMGQNYGYTF.

The chain uses TRBV27 and TRBJ2-1; the D call may be TRBD1 or TRBD2 (5 bases each). Germline CDR1 is MNHEY and CDR2 is SMNVEV (reference sequence). This CDR3 comprises 16 residues. The ends were cut back, 1 base at V and 5 bases at J, with 15 bases in the middle. Here the CDR3 reads CASSLLGVLIDNEQFF. CDR3 sequence (DNA): TGTGCCAGCAGTTTATTGGGGGTTCTCATCGACAATGAGCAGTTCTTC.

V usage is TRBV6-6 and J usage is TRBJ1-5; D not certain. The germline gives CDR1 MNHNY, CDR2 SVGAGI (reference sequence). Trimming cost V 6 bases and J 1 base, with 13 bases left between them. This CDR3 spans 15 amino acids. The chain's CDR3 is CASSHRGVSNQPQHF. For the CDR3, the DNA is TGTGCCAGCAGCCACCGTGGGGTGAGCAATCAGCCCCAGCATTTT.

The chain has TRBV7-2 and TRBJ1-1; 11 positions match TRBD1. After removal of 2 bases from V and 5 bases from J, the junction contained 4 bases not matched to a gene. The CDR3 consists of 15 residues. Germline loops: CDR1 SGHTA, CDR2 FQGNSA. As DNA, the CDR3 is TGTGCCAGCAGCTTAACGGGGACAGGGGGAACTGAAGCTTTCTTT. Its protein is CASSLTGTGGTEAFF.

The CDR3, as DNA: TGCGCCAGCAGCGCGGCCGGGACAGGGGGCCACGAGCAGTACTTC. It codes for CASSAAGTGGHEQYF. V usage is TRBV5-1 and J usage is TRBJ2-7; 12 positions agree with TRBD1. With V trimmed by 4 bases and J by 5 bases, 7 bases remained unmatched. The germline V gene encodes CDR1 SGHRS and CDR2 YFSETQ. This CDR3 has 15 amino acids.

V usage is TRBV2 and J usage is TRBJ2-7, with 8 bases lining up with TRBD1. Germline CDR1 reads SNHLY; CDR2 reads FYNNEI. V dropped 6 bases and J dropped 5; count of bases not matched to a gene: 0. The CDR3 is 11 amino acids. The CDR3 loop is CASRDRDEQYF. The DNA for the CDR3 is TGTGCCAGCAGGGACAGGGACGAGCAGTACTTC.

The V call is TRBV6-1, the J call TRBJ1-3; D unresolved. Germline V CDR1 and CDR2: MNHNS, SASEGT. This CDR3 spans 15 amino acids. Trimming stripped 0 bases from V and 3 bases from J, with 9 bases between. Here the CDR3 reads CASSEAKQIGNTIYF. DNA of the CDR3: TGTGCCAGCAGTGAAGCAAAGCAGATTGGAAACACCATATATTTT.

This sequence joins TRBV9 and TRBJ2-3; 8 nucleotides agree with TRBD2. Germline lookup yields CDR1 SGDLS and CDR2 YYNGEE. This CDR3 region has 15 residues. Trimming cost V 4 bases and J 6 bases; bases outside gene matches: 10. The CDR3 DNA reads as TGTGCCAGCAGCTCCGAAAAGCGGGAGAGGGATACGCAGTATTTT. This gives the protein CASSSEKRERDTQYF.

The V gene is TRBV27, the J gene TRBJ2-6, with D possibly being TRBD1 (6 bases). The CDR3 contains 16 residues. Germline values: CDR1 MNHEY, CDR2 SMNVEV (reference sequence). Trimming removed 7 bases at V and 0 bases at J, with 13 bases between. This chain's CDR3 is CASNPTGYSGANVLTF. CDR3 coding DNA: TGTGCCAGCAACCCGACAGGATACTCTGGGGCCAACGTCCTGACTTTC.

A note on this clone: The sample contains more than one DNA sequence encoding this CDR3. CDR3 bases: TGTGCCAGCAGCCACGGACAGAACTATGGCTACACCTTC. Its protein is CASSHGQNYGYTF. The gene calls are TRBV7-3 and TRBJ1-2; D might be TRBD1 (6 bases). V lost 5 bases, J lost 2 bases, and 9 bases lay in between. Looked up from germline, CDR1 is SGHTA and CDR2 is FQGTGA. The CDR3 runs 13 residues.

CDR3 nucleotide sequence: TGTGCCAGTAGTACCCAAGCGGGAGGCTCCTACAATGAGCAGTTCTTC. This translates into CASSTQAGGSYNEQFF. This sequence joins TRBV19 and TRBJ2-1; 9 nucleotides line up with TRBD2. The CDR3 loop spans 16 amino acids. Germline V gene sequence: CDR1 LNHDA, CDR2 SQIVND (reference sequence). Trimming at V came to 4 bases and at J to 0 bases, leaving 4 bases not matched to a gene.

The rearrangement joins TRBV5-1 to TRBJ2-1, with 10 bases fitting TRBD2. Per the germline V gene, CDR1 is SGHRS and CDR2 is YFSETQ. The CDR3 has 16 amino acids. V was pared by 2 bases and J by 4 bases, with 6 bases of the junction left unmatched. The CDR3 DNA sequence: TGCGCCAGCAGCTTTGGCCAACTAGCGGGGTACAATGAGCAGTTCTTC. This sequence encodes CASSFGQLAGYNEQFF.